The TCR beta chain under discussion was sequenced for a study of control samples from healthy donors and cancer patients. TCRdb's copy holds only in-frame clones and misses some; the assay was immunoSEQ multiplex PCR. The sample has about 58,000 clones; 90% are singletons. Trimming cost V 1 base and J 4 bases, with 11 bases left between them. The V gene's germline CDR1 is KGHSH and CDR2 LQKENI. The CDR3 spans 15 residues. The sequenced material came from PBMCs. The TCR sequence derives from a man in his sixties with colorectal cancer. J is TRBJ1-3 and V is TRBV18; a possible D gene is TRBD1 (6 bases). The CDR3 protein is CASSPRDTTGNTIYF. The CDR3 bases are TGTGCCAGCTCACCACGGGACACAACAGGAAACACCATATATTTT.